What follows are 32 T cell receptor beta chains derived from one specimen sequenced in a study of blood T cells in healthy people across ages. Primed by a sample-barcoded 5' primer and a J-beta primer mix, a second PCR proceeded for about 6 to 12 cycles. TCRdb processed the 5' RACE reads anew with MiXCR; each CDR3 protein has one entry. This table holds approximately 580,000 distinct CDR3 sequences, less than 25% found once. These same data were also listed under a study on T cells of mothers and their children.

Sequencing used blood. These TCRs come from a boy aged 5-17 years in good health.

There are a few counts of this clonotype. The chain joins TRBV7-8 to TRBJ2-7; unclear D gene. CDR1 is SGHVS, CDR2 FQNEAQ, per germline. This CDR3 has 16 residues. Trimming left V 1 base short and J 2 bases short, with 15 bases between. The CDR3 loop is CASSLVTSASPYEQYF. Written as DNA, the CDR3 is TGTGCCAGCAGCTTAGTGACCTCTGCTTCTCCCTACGAGCAGTACTTC.

This clonotype was recorded only once. This chain uses TRBV3-1 with TRBJ1-2; D is undetermined. Germline CDR1 reads LGHDT; CDR2 reads YNNKEL (reference sequence). The V end was cut by 2 bases, the J end by 2 bases, with 9 bases between. This CDR3 comprises 14 residues. CDR3 DNA sequence: TGTGCCAGCAGCCAACCCGGCTCCAACTATGGCTACACCTTC. As protein: CASSQPGSNYGYTF.

The sample holds a few counts of this clonotype. The chain uses TRBV9 and TRBJ2-3; 7 positions agree with TRBD1. This CDR3 comprises 14 residues. Per the germline V gene, CDR1 is SGDLS and CDR2 is YYNGEE. The V gene end was trimmed by 3 bases and the J gene end by 1 base; junction bases not matched to a gene: 2. The CDR3 here is CASSGGQGTDTQYF. Written as DNA, the CDR3 is TGTGCCAGCAGCGGCGGACAGGGCACAGATACGCAGTATTTT.

J is TRBJ1-1 and V is TRBV20-1; weak D call: TRBD1 (6 bases). This CDR3 region has 14 residues. CDR1 is DFQATT and CDR2 is SNEGSKA in the germline V gene (reference sequence). The CDR3 nucleotides are TGCAGCCGGGGGGTGGGGGCGAGAGCCACTGAAGCTTTCTTT. Translated: CSRGVGARATEAFF.

V is TRBV3-1 and J is TRBJ2-4; D uncertain. Trimming took 3 bases from V and 0 from J, leaving 9 bases between them. CDR1 LGHDT and CDR2 YNNKEL come from the germline V gene (reference sequence). This CDR3 has 15 residues. The CDR3 loop reads CASSHPGVAKNIQYF. The CDR3 nucleotides are TGTGCCAGCAGCCACCCCGGAGTAGCCAAAAACATTCAGTACTTC.

This chain links TRBV2 with TRBJ2-3; 7 bases agree with TRBD2. The CDR3 covers 15 residues. CDR1 and CDR2 (germline): SNHLY, FYNNEI. V was pared by 3 bases and J by 1 base, with 4 bases of the junction left unmatched. CDR3 bases: TGTGCCAGCAGTGACCGGGGGGTAGGCACAGATACGCAGTATTTT. Protein: CASSDRGVGTDTQYF.

This clonotype was observed a handful of times. The DNA for the CDR3 is TGCGCCAGCAGCCAAGAGGGGAGACAGCCTCAGACCTTC. It encodes CASSQEGRQPQTF. The rearrangement links TRBV4-3 to TRBJ1-2; possibly TRBD1 for D (5 bases). The CDR3 runs 13 residues. CDR1 is LGHNA and CDR2 is YSLEER in the germline V gene. Trimming pared 0 bases from V and 14 bases from J, leaving 16 bases between.

The chain is built from TRBV7-9 and TRBJ1-6, with D maybe TRBD1 (6 bases). This CDR3 is 16 amino acids long. From germline, CDR1 is SEHNR and CDR2 FQNEAQ (reference sequence). Trimming left V 5 bases short and J 0 bases short, with 11 bases between. CDR3 sequence: CASSLGQSSYNSPLHF. CDR3 nucleotide sequence: TGTGCCAGCAGCCTCGGACAGAGCTCCTATAATTCACCCCTCCACTTT.

This clonotype was picked up a small number of times. The chain is built from TRBV7-9 and TRBJ2-7, with D unclear. This CDR3 is 15 amino acids long. Germline loops: CDR1 SEHNR, CDR2 FQNEAQ (reference sequence). V was shortened by 4 bases and J by 5 bases, with 18 bases between the two germline ends. The DNA of the CDR3 is TGTGCCAGCAGCTACGACGGGTTAATGGTAGACGAGCAGTACTTC. It codes for CASSYDGLMVDEQYF. The variable domain in full, completed from reference TRBV7-9 and TRBJ2-7, reads DTGVSQNPRHKITKRGQNVTFRCDPISEHNRLYWYRQTLGQGPEFLTYFQNEAQLEKSRLLSDRFSAERPKGSFSTLEIQRTEQGDSAMYLCASSYDGLMVDEQYFGPGTRLTVT.

The V call is TRBV7-2, the J call TRBJ2-5; a weak D match, TRBD1 (6 bases). Germline CDR1 and CDR2: SGHTA and FQGNSA. V lost 2 bases and J lost 5, with 18 bases in between. The length of the CDR3 is 16 residues. CDR3 sequence: CASSLTPGNREETQYF. As DNA, the CDR3 is TGTGCCAGCAGCTTAACCCCTGGCAACAGGGAGGAGACCCAGTACTTC. The full variable domain, its missing parts supplied by reference TRBV7-2 and TRBJ2-5, is GAGVSQSPSNKVTEKGKDVELRCDPISGHTALYWYRQSLGQGLEFLIYFQGNSAPDKSGLPSDRFSAERTGGSVSTLTIQRTQQEDSAVYLCASSLTPGNREETQYFGPGTRLLVL.

The CDR3, as DNA: TGTGCCAGCAGTGTCGAGCCTTCGAATGAGCAGTTCTTC. Residues: CASSVEPSNEQFF. The gene calls are TRBV6-4 and TRBJ2-5, with no clear D. The J call is in doubt because the DNA end fits TRBJ2-1 better. Germline CDR1 MRHNA, CDR2 SNTAGT. This CDR3 is built from 13 residues.

This clonotype was recorded a few times. The chain uses TRBV15 and TRBJ2-2; D may be TRBD1 or TRBD2 (5 bases each). The V gene lost 1 base and the J gene lost 6 bases, with 6 bases spanning the gap. This CDR3 spans 13 amino acids. CDR1 and CDR2 (germline): LNHNV, YYDKDF (reference sequence). In DNA, the CDR3 is TGTGCCACCAGCAGAGGAGGGGCCGGGGAGCTGTTTTTT. Protein sequence: CATSRGGAGELFF.

This clonotype was seen a handful of times. This chain connects TRBV5-6 to TRBJ2-5; D might be TRBD1 (5 bases). The DNA matches TRBJ2-1 better at its end, which makes the J call doubtful. The CDR3 is 15 amino acids. Germline CDR1 is SGHDT and CDR2 is YYEEEE. The CDR3 region is CASSLGVKPYNEQFF. The CDR3 DNA is TGTGCCAGCAGCTTAGGGGTGAAGCCCTACAATGAGCAGTTCTTC.

V and J are TRBV24-1 and TRBJ2-5; TRBD1 is a possible D gene (6 bases). The assigned J gene may be wrong: the sequence end matches TRBJ2-1 better. The CDR3 consists of 15 residues. Germline V gene data show CDR1 as KGHDR and CDR2 as SFDVKD. The DNA for the CDR3 is TGTGCCACCAGTGATGACAAGGGGGCCTACAATGAGCAGTTCTTC. As protein: CATSDDKGAYNEQFF.

The chain has TRBV27 and TRBJ2-3; the match to TRBD2 covers 7 bases. V lost 4 bases, J lost 8 bases, and 3 bases stayed unmatched. From germline, CDR1 is MNHEY and CDR2 SMNVEV (reference sequence). The CDR3 loop spans 12 amino acids. In DNA form, the CDR3 reads TGTGCCAGCAGTTACGGGGAGGGTACGCAGTATTTT. Translated, it gives CASSYGEGTQYF.

The rearrangement uses TRBV29-1 and TRBJ1-6, with D uncertain. Germline CDR1 reads SQVTM; CDR2 reads ANQGSEA. V lost 6 bases and J 9 bases, leaving 6 bases between the germline ends. This CDR3 has 10 residues. CDR3 bases: TGCAGCGTCCCCGCTTCACCCCTCCACTTT. As protein: CSVPASPLHF.

In its sample, this clonotype was seen a few times. This rearrangement joins TRBV25-1 to TRBJ1-2; tentative D call: TRBD1 (5 bases). Trimming cost V 2 bases and J 4 bases, with 8 bases left between them. The CDR3 totals 13 residues. The germline CDR1 and CDR2 sequences are MGHDK and SYGVNS. CDR3 nucleotides: TGTGCCAGCAGTGAAGACAGATCCTATGGCTACACCTTC. Protein: CASSEDRSYGYTF.

V is TRBV3-1 and J is TRBJ1-1; TRBD1 aligns across 7 bases. The V gene's germline CDR1 is LGHDT and CDR2 YNNKEL (reference sequence). J gave up 6 bases and V 4 bases, and 11 bases lay outside the gene matches. The CDR3 sequence is 15 residues long. CDR3 amino acids: CASSPPLQGISEAFF. The CDR3 nucleotides read TGTGCCAGCAGCCCGCCCCTACAGGGGATCTCTGAAGCTTTCTTT.

This sequence joins TRBV5-1 and TRBJ2-2; 8 bases are shared with TRBD2. There are 12 residues in the CDR3. Germline lookup yields CDR1 SGHRS and CDR2 YFSETQ. CDR3 residues: CASGAETGELFF. The CDR3 DNA reads TGCGCTAGCGGGGCGGAGACCGGGGAGCTGTTTTTT.

The chain combines TRBV9 with TRBJ1-6, with 7 positions matching TRBD1. V was clipped by 3 bases and J by 7 bases; unmatched bases: 4. The CDR3 contains 14 residues. Germline V gene sequence: CDR1 SGDLS, CDR2 YYNGEE. DNA of the CDR3: TGTGCCAGCAGCGGACAGGGTCTGAATTCACCCCTCCACTTT. Translated, it gives CASSGQGLNSPLHF. Filled out from reference TRBV9 and TRBJ1-6, the complete variable domain reads DSGVTQTPKHLITATGQRVTLRCSPRSGDLSVYWYQQSLDQGLQFLIQYYNGEERAKGNILERFSAQQFPDLHSELNLSSLELGDSALYFCASSGQGLNSPLHFGNGTRLTVT.

The gene calls are TRBV24-1 and TRBJ2-7; 11 positions match TRBD1. Germline assignment: CDR1 KGHDR and CDR2 SFDVKD. V gave up 1 base and J gave up 3 bases; unmatched junction bases: 4. The CDR3 has 16 amino acids. Here the CDR3 DNA reads TGTGCCACCAGTGATTTCGGGGACAGGGGGTTCTACGAGCAGTACTTC. Amino acids: CATSDFGDRGFYEQYF.

This clonotype was recorded a few times. The chain carries TRBV7-8 and TRBJ2-1; 9 nucleotides match TRBD1. The tail of the sequence fits TRBJ2-7 better, so the J call may be wrong. CDR3 length: 16 amino acids. The germline gives CDR1 SGHVS, CDR2 FQNEAQ. The CDR3, as DNA: TGTGCCAGCAGCTTACTCGCCGGGACAGGGTCCTACGAGCAGTACTTC. Translated, it gives CASSLLAGTGSYEQYF.

This clonotype was counted a few times. The chain joins TRBV5-5 to TRBJ1-6; no clear D gene. Germline-derived CDR1 and CDR2 are SGHKS and YYEKEE (reference sequence). V was trimmed by 0 bases and J by 10 bases, leaving 11 bases between them. The CDR3 consists of 14 residues. CDR3 in amino acids: CASSLDGAGSPLHF. Here the CDR3 DNA reads TGTGCCAGCAGCTTGGATGGTGCTGGATCACCCCTCCACTTT.

This clonotype was seen only a few times. The CDR3 nucleotides are TGTGCCAGCACCGGATGGGCAGTCGTGAATGAGCAGTTCTTC. This encodes CASTGWAVVNEQFF. The rearrangement joins TRBV7-2 to TRBJ2-1, with no clear D. CDR1 SGHTA and CDR2 FQGNSA come from the germline V gene. The CDR3 sequence is 14 residues long. The germline V and J ends were trimmed by 7 bases and 7 bases, with 17 bases remaining between them.

This clonotype has more than one count but fewer than ten. The CDR3 coding sequence is TGTGCCAGCTCAATGGATGCTTCAACCCTCGGAAAACTGTTTTTT. This sequence encodes CASSMDASTLGKLFF. The chain employs TRBV18 and TRBJ1-4; D remains ambiguous. The V end was cut by 5 bases, the J end by 10 bases, with 20 bases between. The CDR3 has 15 amino acids. Germline values: CDR1 KGHSH, CDR2 LQKENI.

The chain employs TRBV20-1 and TRBJ2-7, with D possibly matching TRBD1 (5 bases). CDR3 size: 14 residues. V dropped 6 bases and J dropped 2 bases, with 17 bases sitting between them. Germline-derived CDR1 and CDR2 are DFQATT and SNEGSKA (reference sequence). The CDR3 bases are TGCAGTGCCCCCCGTGACAGATATACCTACGAGCAGTACTTC. Translating gives CSAPRDRYTYEQYF.

The J gene is TRBJ1-2, the V gene TRBV14; D not certain. CDR1 is SGHDN, CDR2 FVKESK, per germline. The CDR3 runs 14 residues. The V and J ends lost 2 bases and 1 base respectively, with 8 bases between them. The CDR3 sequence is CASSQFAVNYGYTF. CDR3 DNA: TGTGCCAGCAGCCAATTTGCCGTTAACTATGGCTACACCTTC.

V usage is TRBV7-2 and J usage is TRBJ1-5; the D is unclear. V lost 5 bases and J lost 3, with 5 bases in between. Germline CDR1 is SGHTA and CDR2 is FQGNSA. The CDR3 covers 12 residues. CDR3 loop: CASSAPNQPQHF. DNA for the CDR3: TGTGCCAGCAGCGCACCCAATCAGCCCCAGCATTTT.

The V gene is TRBV20-1, the J gene TRBJ2-7; no clear D gene. The V gene lost 2 bases and the J gene lost 4 bases, with 12 bases spanning the gap. The CDR3 runs 13 residues. CDR1 and CDR2 from the germline V gene are DFQATT and SNEGSKA (reference sequence). CDR3 coding DNA: TGCAGTGCTAGATTAACACCAACTTACGAGCAGTACTTC. Its protein product is CSARLTPTYEQYF.

The chain combines TRBV20-1 with TRBJ1-6; D ambiguous. V dropped 1 base and J dropped 7 bases, with 17 bases sitting between them. Germline loops: CDR1 DFQATT, CDR2 SNEGSKA (reference sequence). CDR3 length: 16 residues. In nucleotides, the CDR3 is TGCAGTGCTAGAGTGCCAATTGGGGAGGCAAATTCACCCCTCCACTTT. It is translated as CSARVPIGEANSPLHF.

A remark on this clonotype: A read error may be the cause here, since a much bigger clone is one base away. The V gene is TRBV4-2, the J gene TRBJ2-5, with 10 bases lining up with TRBD2. Germline V CDR1 and CDR2: LGHNA, YNFKEQ. The CDR3 covers 17 residues. The CDR3 DNA follows: TGTGCCAGCAGCCAAGTCTCTTCTAGCGGGGGCCTGGAGACCCAGTGCTTC. Amino acid sequence: CASSQVSSSGGLETQCF.

This chain joins TRBV5-1 and TRBJ2-5, with D unresolved. The germline CDR1 and CDR2 sequences are SGHRS and YFSETQ. V was cut by 3 bases and J by 4 bases, with 16 bases left in between. The CDR3 length is 15 residues. The CDR3 DNA sequence: TGCGCCAGCAGCTACCCGGAAAGGACCAGAGAGACCCAGTACTTC. Translating it yields CASSYPERTRETQYF.